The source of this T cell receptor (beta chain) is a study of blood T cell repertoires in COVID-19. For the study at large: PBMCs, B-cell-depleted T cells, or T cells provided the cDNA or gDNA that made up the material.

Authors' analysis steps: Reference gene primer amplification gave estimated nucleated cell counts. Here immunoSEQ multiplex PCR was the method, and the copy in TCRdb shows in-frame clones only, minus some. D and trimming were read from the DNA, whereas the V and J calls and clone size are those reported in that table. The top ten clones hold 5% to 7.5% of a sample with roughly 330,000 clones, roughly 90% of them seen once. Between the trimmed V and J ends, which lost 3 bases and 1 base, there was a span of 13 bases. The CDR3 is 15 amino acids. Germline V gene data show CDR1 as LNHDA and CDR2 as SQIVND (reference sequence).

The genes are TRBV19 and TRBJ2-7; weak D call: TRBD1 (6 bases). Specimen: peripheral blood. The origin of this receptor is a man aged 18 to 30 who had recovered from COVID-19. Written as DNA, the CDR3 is TGTGCCAGTAGTATGACGGGACAACCTTCCTACGAGCAGTACTTC. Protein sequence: CASSMTGQPSYEQYF. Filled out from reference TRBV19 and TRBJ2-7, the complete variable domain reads DGGITQSPKYLFRKEGQNVTLSCEQNLNHDAMYWYRQDPGQGLRLIYYSQIVNDFQKGDIAEGYSVSREKKESFPLTVTSAQKNPTAFYLCASSMTGQPSYEQYFGPGTRLTVT.